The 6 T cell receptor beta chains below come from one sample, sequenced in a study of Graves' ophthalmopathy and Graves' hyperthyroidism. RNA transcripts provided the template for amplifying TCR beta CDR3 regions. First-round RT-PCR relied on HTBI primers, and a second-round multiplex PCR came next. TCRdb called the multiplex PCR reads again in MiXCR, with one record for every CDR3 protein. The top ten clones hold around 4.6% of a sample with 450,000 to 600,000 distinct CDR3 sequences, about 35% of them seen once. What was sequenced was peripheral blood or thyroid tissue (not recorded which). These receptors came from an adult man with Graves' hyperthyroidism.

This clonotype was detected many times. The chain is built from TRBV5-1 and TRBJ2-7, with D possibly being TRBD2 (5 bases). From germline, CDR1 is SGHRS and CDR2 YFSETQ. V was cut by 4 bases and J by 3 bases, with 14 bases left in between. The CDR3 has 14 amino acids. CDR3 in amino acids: CASSLGSVGYEQYF. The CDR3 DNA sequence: TGCGCCAGCAGCCTCGGTAGCGTGGGCTACGAGCAGTACTTC.

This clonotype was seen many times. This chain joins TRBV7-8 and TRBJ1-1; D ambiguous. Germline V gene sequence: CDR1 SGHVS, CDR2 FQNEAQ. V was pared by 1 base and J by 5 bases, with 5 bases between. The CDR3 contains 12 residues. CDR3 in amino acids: CASSLGLTEAFF. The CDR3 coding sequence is TGTGCCAGCAGCTTAGGACTGACTGAAGCTTTCTTT.

As DNA, the CDR3 is TGTGCCAGCAGTTTAAGTCAGGGACAGGTTCTTCCCCAGCATTTT. Translating it yields CASSLSQGQVLPQHF. The chain joins TRBV12-3 or TRBV12-4 to TRBJ1-5; 8 nucleotides agree with TRBD1. The CDR3 totals 15 residues. V lost 2 bases and J lost 10; bases outside the gene matches: 10.

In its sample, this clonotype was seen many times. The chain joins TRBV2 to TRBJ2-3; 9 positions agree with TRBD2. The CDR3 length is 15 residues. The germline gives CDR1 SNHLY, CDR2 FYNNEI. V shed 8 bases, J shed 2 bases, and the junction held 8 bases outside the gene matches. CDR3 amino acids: CASSTGLANTDTQYF. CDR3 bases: TGTGCCAGCTCAACCGGACTAGCGAACACAGATACGCAGTATTTT.

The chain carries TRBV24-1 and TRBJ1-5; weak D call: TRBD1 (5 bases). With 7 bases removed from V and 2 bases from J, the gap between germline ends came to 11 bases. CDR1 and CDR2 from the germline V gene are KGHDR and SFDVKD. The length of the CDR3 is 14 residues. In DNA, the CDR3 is TGTGCCACCAGCCTCCCGGGGGGCAATCAGCCCCAGCATTTT. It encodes CATSLPGGNQPQHF.

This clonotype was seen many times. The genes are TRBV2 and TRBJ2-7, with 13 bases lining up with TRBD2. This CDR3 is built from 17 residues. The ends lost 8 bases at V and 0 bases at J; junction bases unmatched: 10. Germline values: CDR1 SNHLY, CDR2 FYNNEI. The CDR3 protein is CASLIRLAGGPSYEQYF. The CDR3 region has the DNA TGTGCCAGCCTTATAAGACTAGCGGGGGGTCCCTCCTACGAGCAGTACTTC.